This passage covers 20 T cell receptor beta chains from one sample sequenced in a study of blood T cell repertoires in COVID-19. Repertoires were generated with immunoSEQ multiplex PCR, while TCRdb's copy carries only in-frame clones and drops some. The sample contains fewer than 200,000 clones, 74% of which appear only once. What was sequenced was peripheral blood. Source of these receptors: a woman older than 75 with acute or convalescent COVID-19.

On this clone itself: The sample holds other DNA sequences that translate to the same CDR3. The rearrangement uses TRBV20-1 and TRBJ2-1; D is possibly TRBD2 (6 bases). Germline lookup yields CDR1 DFQATT and CDR2 SNEGSKA (reference sequence). This CDR3 spans 14 amino acids. The ends were cut back, 3 bases at V and 4 bases at J, with 13 bases in the middle. The CDR3 sequence: CSASLAGFYNEQFF. The CDR3 DNA is TGCAGTGCTAGTCTGGCGGGGTTTTACAATGAGCAGTTCTTC.

The V gene is TRBV7-2, the J gene TRBJ2-1; no clear D. From germline, CDR1 is SGHTA and CDR2 FQGNSA. With 4 bases removed from V and 9 bases from J, the gap between germline ends came to 13 bases. The CDR3 length is 13 residues. This chain's CDR3 is CASSSTLPSEQFF. The CDR3 bases are TGTGCCAGCAGCTCAACCCTGCCTAGTGAGCAGTTCTTC.

This clone has a handful of counts. This chain links TRBV9 with TRBJ1-6; D is undetermined. CDR3 length: 15 residues. V was clipped by 3 bases and J by 8 bases, with 15 bases between them. Germline V CDR1 and CDR2: SGDLS, YYNGEE. In nucleotides, the CDR3 is TGTGCCAGCAGCGCAGACGGAGGAACGGATTCACCCCTCCACTTT. It yields the protein CASSADGGTDSPLHF. Based on the CDR3 plus reference TRBV9 and TRBJ1-6, the full variable domain is DSGVTQTPKHLITATGQRVTLRCSPRSGDLSVYWYQQSLDQGLQFLIQYYNGEERAKGNILERFSAQQFPDLHSELNLSSLELGDSALYFCASSADGGTDSPLHFGNGTRLTVT.

This clone was counted between two and nine times. The genes are TRBV27 and TRBJ1-6, with no clear D. The length of the CDR3 is 16 residues. The germline V gene has CDR1 MNHEY and CDR2 SMNVEV (reference sequence). Trimming removed 4 bases at V and 0 bases at J, with 10 bases between. The DNA for the CDR3 is TGTGCCAGCAGTTCCACGCTAAGCTCCTATAATTCACCCCTCCACTTT. Encoded protein: CASSSTLSSYNSPLHF.

The chain carries TRBV4-2 and TRBJ1-1; 7 bases map to TRBD1. The ends lost 2 bases at V and 3 bases at J; junction bases unmatched: 3. The CDR3 spans 14 residues. The V gene's germline CDR1 is LGHNA and CDR2 YNFKEQ. The CDR3 spells CASSQPDRDTEAFF. In DNA form, the CDR3 reads TGTGCCAGCAGCCAACCTGACAGGGACACTGAAGCTTTCTTT.

The V gene is TRBV5-6, the J gene TRBJ2-1; TRBD2 aligns across 11 bases. The CDR3 extends over 16 amino acids. Germline trimming cut 4 bases from V and 8 bases from J; bases unmatched to any gene: 11. Germline loops: CDR1 SGHDT, CDR2 YYEEEE. CDR3 DNA sequence: TGTGCCAGCAGCAGGACTAGCGGGTTCCCAGGCGATGAGCAGTTCTTC. Protein product: CASSRTSGFPGDEQFF.

The CDR3 protein is CASSARGTGNPYEQYF. CDR3 DNA: TGTGCCAGTAGTGCCCGGGGCACAGGGAACCCCTACGAGCAGTACTTC. The rearrangement links TRBV19 to TRBJ2-7, with D tentatively TRBD1 (6 bases). Germline loops: CDR1 LNHDA, CDR2 SQIVND (reference sequence). The CDR3 covers 16 residues. V lost 5 bases, J lost 2 bases, and 19 bases lay in between.

The rearrangement joins TRBV28 to TRBJ1-4; no firm D call. This CDR3 has 18 residues. In germline, CDR1 is MDHEN, CDR2 SYDVKM. V dropped 4 bases and J dropped 0 bases, with 18 bases sitting between them. The DNA for the CDR3 is TGTGCCAGCAGTTCCCCGGGCGGCCGGGGTGCAACTAATGAAAAACTGTTTTTT. It codes for CASSSPGGRGATNEKLFF.

V is TRBV18 and J is TRBJ2-3; 8 nucleotides line up with TRBD2. The CDR3 is 14 amino acids. CDR1 and CDR2 from the germline V gene are KGHSH and LQKENI. The trim removed 5 bases at V and 0 bases at J, leaving 1 base unmatched. CDR3 sequence reads: CASSTSGSTDTQYF. The CDR3 DNA is TGTGCCAGCTCAACTAGCGGTAGCACAGATACGCAGTATTTT.

CDR3 protein: CAWDMASRYNEQFF. CDR3 nucleotide sequence: TGTGCCTGGGATATGGCCTCACGATACAATGAGCAGTTCTTC. The chain couples TRBV30 to TRBJ2-1; D gene unclear. Trimming left V 5 bases short and J 4 bases short, with 15 bases between. Per germline, CDR1 GTSNPN and CDR2 SVGIG (reference sequence). This CDR3 has 14 amino acids.

V gene TRBV27 combines with J gene TRBJ2-7, with 14 bases identical to TRBD2. Per germline, CDR1 MNHEY and CDR2 SMNVEV (reference sequence). The junction had 8 bases not matched to a gene; V was cut back by 6 bases and J by 7 bases. The CDR3 has 15 amino acids. The CDR3 loop reads CASSSGTSGSREQYF. In DNA, the CDR3 is TGTGCCAGCAGCTCGGGGACTAGCGGGAGTCGGGAGCAGTACTTC.

The CDR3 sequence is CASSSRTARGGANVLTF. CDR3 nucleotide sequence: TGTGCCAGCAGCTCACGGACGGCCCGGGGTGGGGCCAACGTCCTGACTTTC. V gene TRBV7-2 combines with J gene TRBJ2-6; perhaps TRBD2 as D (5 bases). Germline loops: CDR1 SGHTA, CDR2 FQGNSA. CDR3 length: 17 amino acids. Trimming removed 4 bases from V and 3 bases from J, with 16 bases in between.

This clone was seen once. This rearrangement joins TRBV7-9 to TRBJ2-7; 11 positions match TRBD1. Germline V gene lookup returns CDR1 SEHNR and CDR2 FQNEAQ (reference sequence). Unmatched junction bases numbered 4, after V lost 3 bases and J lost 6 bases. This CDR3 is built from 14 residues. The CDR3 DNA reads as TGTGCCAGCAGCTTTGGACAGGGGGCGGCCGAGCAGTACTTC. Its translation: CASSFGQGAAEQYF.

The chain links TRBV10-3 to TRBJ1-6, with TRBD1 as a possible D gene (5 bases). CDR1 and CDR2 from the germline V gene are ENHRY and SYGVKD. This CDR3 has 14 amino acids. Trimming pared 8 bases from V and 8 bases from J, leaving 16 bases between. CDR3 nucleotide sequence: TGTGCCATCTTGTCGCGACAGAACGATTCACCCCTCCACTTT. Residues: CAILSRQNDSPLHF.

The gene calls are TRBV25-1 and TRBJ2-3, with 9 bases that match TRBD1. This CDR3 has 17 amino acids. V lost 7 bases, J lost 4 bases, and 15 bases stayed unmatched. Germline CDR1 MGHDK, CDR2 SYGVNS. CDR3 in amino acids: CASKVQLGDREADTQYF. The CDR3, as DNA: TGTGCCAGCAAAGTTCAATTGGGGGACAGGGAAGCAGATACGCAGTATTTT. The entire variable domain, with the rest obtained from reference TRBV25-1 and TRBJ2-3, is as follows: EADIYQTPRYLVIGTGKKITLECSQTMGHDKMYWYQQDPGMELHLIHYSYGVNSTEKGDLSSESTVSRIRTEHFPLTLESARPSHTSQYLCASKVQLGDREADTQYFGPGTRLTVL.

The rearrangement uses TRBV28 and TRBJ1-1, with D uncertain. Trimming stripped 8 bases from V and 2 bases from J, with 27 bases between. In germline, CDR1 is MDHEN, CDR2 SYDVKM. The CDR3 contains 18 residues. CDR3 in DNA: TGTGCCAGCGAAATGGCGAGCGGTTATTGGGAAACAAACACTGAAGCTTTCTTT. Translated, it gives CASEMASGYWETNTEAFF.

The rearrangement uses TRBV7-9 and TRBJ1-1, with 7 bases fitting TRBD1. CDR3 length: 12 residues. Germline CDR1 reads SEHNR; CDR2 reads FQNEAQ (reference sequence). Trimming cost V 5 bases and J 7 bases; bases outside gene matches: 4. CDR3 nucleotide sequence: TGTGCCAGCAGCATACAGGGGATTGAAGCTTTCTTT. Translating it yields CASSIQGIEAFF.

The chain uses TRBV12-3 or TRBV12-4 and TRBJ2-1, with TRBD2 as a possible D gene (5 bases). The CDR3 is 13 residues long. Between the trimmed V and J ends, which lost 4 bases and 9 bases, there was a span of 13 bases. The CDR3 protein is CASSWGGGFEQFF. CDR3 coding DNA: TGTGCCAGCAGTTGGGGTGGCGGGTTTGAGCAGTTCTTC.

This chain connects TRBV5-4 to TRBJ2-1; 15 positions match TRBD2. CDR1 SGHNT and CDR2 YYREEE come from the germline V gene (reference sequence). The length of the CDR3 is 15 residues. V lost 4 bases, J lost 8 bases, and 4 bases stayed unmatched. CDR3 sequence (DNA): TGTGCCAGCAGCACAGGACTAGCGGGAGGGGATGAGCAGTTCTTC. Protein sequence: CASSTGLAGGDEQFF.

The CDR3 is CASSQVGTGNNEQFF. The CDR3 DNA reads as TGTGCCAGCAGCCAAGTGGGGACAGGGAACAATGAGCAGTTCTTC. The rearrangement links TRBV3-1 (or the pseudogene TRBV3-2) to TRBJ2-1; 9 positions agree with TRBD1. Germline loops: CDR1 LGHDT, CDR2 YNNKEL (reference sequence). The CDR3 extends over 15 amino acids. V lost 1 base to trimming and J lost 5 bases; unmatched junction nucleotides: 3.